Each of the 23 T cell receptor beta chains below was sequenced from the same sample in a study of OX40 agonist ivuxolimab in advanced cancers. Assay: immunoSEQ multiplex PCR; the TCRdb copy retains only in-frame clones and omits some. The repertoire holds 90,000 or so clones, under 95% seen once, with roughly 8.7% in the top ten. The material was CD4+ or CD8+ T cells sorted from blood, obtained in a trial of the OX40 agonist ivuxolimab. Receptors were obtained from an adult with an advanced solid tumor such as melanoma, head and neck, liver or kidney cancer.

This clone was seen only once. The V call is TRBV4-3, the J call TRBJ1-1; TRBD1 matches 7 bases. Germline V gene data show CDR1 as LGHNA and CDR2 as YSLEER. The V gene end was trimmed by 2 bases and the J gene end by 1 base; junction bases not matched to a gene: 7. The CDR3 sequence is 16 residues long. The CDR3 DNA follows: TGCGCCAGCAGCCAACGACAGGGTGTGTGGAACACTGAAGCTTTCTTT. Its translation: CASSQRQGVWNTEAFF.

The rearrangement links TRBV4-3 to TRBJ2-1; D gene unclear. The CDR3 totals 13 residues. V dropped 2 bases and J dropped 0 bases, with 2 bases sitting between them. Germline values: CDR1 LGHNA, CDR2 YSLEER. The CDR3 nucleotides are TGCGCCAGCAGCCAACTCTCCTACAATGAGCAGTTCTTC. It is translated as CASSQLSYNEQFF.

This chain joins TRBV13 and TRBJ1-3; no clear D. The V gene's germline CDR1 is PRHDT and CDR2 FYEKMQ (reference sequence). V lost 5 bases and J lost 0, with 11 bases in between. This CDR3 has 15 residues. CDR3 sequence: CASSIYSNSGNTIYF. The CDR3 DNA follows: TGTGCCAGCAGCATTTACAGCAACTCTGGAAACACCATATATTTT.

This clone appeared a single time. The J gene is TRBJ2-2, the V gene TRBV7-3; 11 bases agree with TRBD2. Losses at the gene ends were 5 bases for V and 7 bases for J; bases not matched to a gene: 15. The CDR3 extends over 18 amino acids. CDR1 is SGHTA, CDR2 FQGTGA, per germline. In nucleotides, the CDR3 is TGTGCCAGCAGCCCAACCTTAGCGGGAGGGCCTTTTGGCGGGGAGCTGTTTTTT. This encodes CASSPTLAGGPFGGELFF.

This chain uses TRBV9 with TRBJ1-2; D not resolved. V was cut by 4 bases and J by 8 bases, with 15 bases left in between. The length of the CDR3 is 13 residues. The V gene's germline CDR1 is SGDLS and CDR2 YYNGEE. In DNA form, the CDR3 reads TGTGCCAGCAGCAAGGACGATATTTTAGGCTACACCTTC. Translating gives CASSKDDILGYTF.

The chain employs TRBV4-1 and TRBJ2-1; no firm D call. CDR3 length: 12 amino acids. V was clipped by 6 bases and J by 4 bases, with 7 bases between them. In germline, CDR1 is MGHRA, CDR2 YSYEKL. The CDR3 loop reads CASSRGYNEQFF. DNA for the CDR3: TGCGCCAGCAGTCGAGGATACAATGAGCAGTTCTTC.

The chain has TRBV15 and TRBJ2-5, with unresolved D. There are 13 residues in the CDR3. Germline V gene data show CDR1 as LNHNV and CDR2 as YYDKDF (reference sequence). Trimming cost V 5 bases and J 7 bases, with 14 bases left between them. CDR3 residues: CATSEPEFVTQYF. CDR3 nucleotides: TGTGCCACCAGCGAGCCCGAATTTGTGACCCAGTACTTC. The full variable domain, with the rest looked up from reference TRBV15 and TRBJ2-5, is DAMVIQNPRYQVTQFGKPVTLSCSQTLNHNVMYWYQQKSSQAPKLLFHYYDKDFNNEADTPDNFQSRRPNTSFCFLDIRSPGLGDTAMYLCATSEPEFVTQYFGPGTRLLVL.

In nucleotides, the CDR3 is TGTGCCAGCAGCGATACAGGGGTGACCCAGTACTTC. Encoded protein: CASSDTGVTQYF. This sequence joins TRBV9 and TRBJ2-5, with 7 bases lining up with TRBD1. The CDR3 runs 12 residues. CDR1 is SGDLS, CDR2 YYNGEE, per germline. Unmatched junction bases numbered 3, after V lost 3 bases and J lost 7 bases.

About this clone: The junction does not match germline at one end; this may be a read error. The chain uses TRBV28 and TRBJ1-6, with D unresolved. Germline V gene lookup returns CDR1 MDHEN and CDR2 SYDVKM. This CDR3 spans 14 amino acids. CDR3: CVSSKISWGSPLHF. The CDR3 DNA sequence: TGTGTCAGCAGCAAAATAAGTTGGGGTTCACCCCTCCACTTT.

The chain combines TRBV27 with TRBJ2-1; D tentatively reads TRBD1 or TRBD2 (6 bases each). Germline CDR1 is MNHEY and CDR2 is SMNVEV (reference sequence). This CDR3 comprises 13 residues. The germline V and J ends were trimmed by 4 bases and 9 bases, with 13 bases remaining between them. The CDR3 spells CASSYAGEAEQFF. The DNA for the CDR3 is TGTGCCAGCAGTTACGCAGGGGAGGCTGAGCAGTTCTTC.

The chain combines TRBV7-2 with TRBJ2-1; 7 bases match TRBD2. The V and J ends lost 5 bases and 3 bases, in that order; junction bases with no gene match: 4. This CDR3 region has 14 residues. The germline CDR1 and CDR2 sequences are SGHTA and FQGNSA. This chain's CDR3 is CASSTRDYYNEQFF. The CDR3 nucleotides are TGTGCCAGCAGCACCAGGGACTACTACAATGAGCAGTTCTTC.

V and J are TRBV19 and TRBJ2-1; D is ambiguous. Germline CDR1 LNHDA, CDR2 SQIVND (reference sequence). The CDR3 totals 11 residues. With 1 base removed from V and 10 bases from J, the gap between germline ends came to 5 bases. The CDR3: CASSIGREQFF. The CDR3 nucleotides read TGTGCCAGTAGTATAGGCAGGGAGCAGTTCTTC.

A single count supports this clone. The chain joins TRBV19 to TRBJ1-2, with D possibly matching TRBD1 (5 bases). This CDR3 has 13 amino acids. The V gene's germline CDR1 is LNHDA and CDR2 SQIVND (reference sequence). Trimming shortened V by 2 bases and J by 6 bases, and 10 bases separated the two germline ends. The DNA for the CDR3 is TGTGCCAGTAGTATAAGCAGGGAAGATGGCTACACCTTC. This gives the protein CASSISREDGYTF.

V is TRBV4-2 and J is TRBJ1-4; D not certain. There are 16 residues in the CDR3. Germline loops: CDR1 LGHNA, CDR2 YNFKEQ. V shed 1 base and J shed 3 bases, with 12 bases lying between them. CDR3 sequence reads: CASSQVLSGANEKLFF. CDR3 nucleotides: TGTGCCAGCAGCCAAGTCCTCAGTGGGGCTAATGAAAAACTGTTTTTT.

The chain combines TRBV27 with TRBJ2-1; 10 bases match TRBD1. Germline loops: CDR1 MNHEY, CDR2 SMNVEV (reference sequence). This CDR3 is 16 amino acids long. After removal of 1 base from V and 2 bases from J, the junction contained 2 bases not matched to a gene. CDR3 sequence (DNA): TGTGCCAGCAGTTTATTAGGACAGGGGGCCTACAATGAGCAGTTCTTC. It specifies CASSLLGQGAYNEQFF.

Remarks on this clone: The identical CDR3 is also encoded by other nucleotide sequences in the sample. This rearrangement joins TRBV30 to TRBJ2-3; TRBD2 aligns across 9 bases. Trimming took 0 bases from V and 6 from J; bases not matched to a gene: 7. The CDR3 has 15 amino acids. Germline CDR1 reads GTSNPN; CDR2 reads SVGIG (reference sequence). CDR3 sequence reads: CAWSVLAGGPDTQYF. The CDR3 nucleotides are TGTGCCTGGAGTGTTCTCGCGGGGGGGCCGGATACGCAGTATTTT. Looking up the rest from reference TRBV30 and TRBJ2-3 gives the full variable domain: SQTIHQWPATLVQPVGSPLSLECTVEGTSNPNLYWYRQAAGRGLQLLFYSVGIGQISSEVPQNLSASRPQDRQFILSSKKLLLSDSGFYLCAWSVLAGGPDTQYFGPGTRLTVL.

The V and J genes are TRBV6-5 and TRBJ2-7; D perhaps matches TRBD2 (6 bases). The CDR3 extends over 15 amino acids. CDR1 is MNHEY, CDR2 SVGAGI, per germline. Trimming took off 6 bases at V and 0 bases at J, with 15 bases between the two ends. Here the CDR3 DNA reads TGTGCCAGCAGGCCGGAGGCGGGGAGCTCCTACGAGCAGTACGTC. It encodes CASRPEAGSSYEQYV.

The chain's CDR3 is CASSFGRDPYNEQFF. The CDR3 DNA is TGTGCCAGCAGCTTTGGGAGGGACCCCTACAATGAGCAGTTCTTC. The J gene is TRBJ2-1, the V gene TRBV5-4; 7 bases are shared with TRBD2. Germline-derived CDR1 and CDR2 are SGHNT and YYREEE (reference sequence). The ends lost 2 bases at V and 2 bases at J; junction bases unmatched: 4. The CDR3 is 15 amino acids.

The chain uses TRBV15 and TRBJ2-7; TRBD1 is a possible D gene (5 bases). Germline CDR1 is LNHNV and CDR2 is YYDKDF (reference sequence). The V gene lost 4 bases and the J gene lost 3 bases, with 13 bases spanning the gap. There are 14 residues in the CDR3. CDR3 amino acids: CATSTTDLFYEQYF. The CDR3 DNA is TGTGCCACCAGCACGACAGACCTTTTCTACGAGCAGTACTTC.

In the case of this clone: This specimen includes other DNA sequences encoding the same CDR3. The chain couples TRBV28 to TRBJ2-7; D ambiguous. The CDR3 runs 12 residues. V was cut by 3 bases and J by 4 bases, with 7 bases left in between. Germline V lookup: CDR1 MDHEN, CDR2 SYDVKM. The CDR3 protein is CASSLLGYEQYF. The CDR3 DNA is TGTGCCAGCAGTTTGCTCGGTTACGAGCAGTACTTC.

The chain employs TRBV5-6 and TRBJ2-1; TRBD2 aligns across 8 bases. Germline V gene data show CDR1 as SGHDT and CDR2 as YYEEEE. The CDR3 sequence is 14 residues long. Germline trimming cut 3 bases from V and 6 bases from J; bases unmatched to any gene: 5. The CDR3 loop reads CASSSGGTFNEQFF. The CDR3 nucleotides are TGTGCCAGCAGCTCGGGGGGGACGTTCAATGAGCAGTTCTTC.

The CDR3 sequence is CASTVLDLNTEAFF. The CDR3 DNA follows: TGTGCCAGCACCGTTCTGGACCTTAACACTGAAGCTTTCTTT. V is TRBV6-6 and J is TRBJ1-1, with D hard to call. Germline CDR1 reads MNHNY; CDR2 reads SVGAGI (reference sequence). The CDR3 covers 14 residues. Trimming shortened V by 7 bases and J by 2 bases, and 14 bases separated the two germline ends.

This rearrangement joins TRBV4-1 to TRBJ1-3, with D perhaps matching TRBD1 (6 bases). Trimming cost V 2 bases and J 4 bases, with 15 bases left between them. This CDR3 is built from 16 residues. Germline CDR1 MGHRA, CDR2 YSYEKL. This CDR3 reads CASSQRGTGSGNTIYF. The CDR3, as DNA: TGCGCCAGCAGCCAAAGGGGCACAGGGTCCGGAAACACCATATATTTT.